This T cell receptor (beta chain) was found in a study of T cell responses to AZD1222 COVID-19 vaccine. Study-level points and caveats: Just five or six AZD1222 recipients tested seropositive at baseline.

Of note for this clone: Its antigen is unidentified.

Only in-frame clones appear in the TCRdb table, and some are missing; sequencing was by immunoSEQ multiplex PCR. The table includes tens of thousands of clones, about 91% detected once. CDR1 and CDR2 (germline): SGHTA, FQGNSA. The CDR3 has 15 residues. V lost 4 bases to trimming and J lost 5 bases; unmatched junction nucleotides: 9. The source material was peripheral blood, sampled 28 days after the second dose of the MenACWY control vaccine. V and J are TRBV7-2 and TRBJ1-1; 8 bases match TRBD1. The TCR was taken from an adult who received the MenACWY meningococcal vaccine as a control. CDR3 bases: TGTGCCAGCAGCTCCTTGACAGGGGTGATAACTGAAGCTTTCTTT. Translating gives CASSSLTGVITEAFF.